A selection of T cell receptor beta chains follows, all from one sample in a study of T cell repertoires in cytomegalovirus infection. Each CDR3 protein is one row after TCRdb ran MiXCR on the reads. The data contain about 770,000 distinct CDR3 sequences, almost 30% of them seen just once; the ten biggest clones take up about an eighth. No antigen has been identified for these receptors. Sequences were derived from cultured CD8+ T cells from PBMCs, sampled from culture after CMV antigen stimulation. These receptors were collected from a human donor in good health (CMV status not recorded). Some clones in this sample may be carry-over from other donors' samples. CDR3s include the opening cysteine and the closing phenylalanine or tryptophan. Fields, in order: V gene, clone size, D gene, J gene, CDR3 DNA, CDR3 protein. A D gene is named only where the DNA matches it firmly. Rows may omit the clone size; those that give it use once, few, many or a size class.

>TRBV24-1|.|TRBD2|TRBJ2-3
TGTGCCACCAGTGAACGGACTAGCGGGGGGGTCACAGATACGCAGTATTTT
CATSERTSGGVTDTQYF
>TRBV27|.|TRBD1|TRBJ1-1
TGTGCCAGCAGTGCCCCCGGCCCGCGGGACAGGGATATTAAAGCTTTCTTT
CASSAPGPRDRDIKAFF
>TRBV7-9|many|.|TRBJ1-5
TGTGCCAGCAGATCCGACAGGAATCAGCCCCAGCATTTT
CASRSDRNQPQHF
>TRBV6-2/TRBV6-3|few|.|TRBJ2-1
TGTGCCAGCAGTCCCCGGGATCCCTCCTACAATGAGCAGTTCTTC
CASSPRDPSYNEQFF
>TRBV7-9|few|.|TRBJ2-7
TGTGCCAGCAGCTTAGAGGGGGGTCCCCTGGACGAGCAGTACTTC
CASSLEGGPLDEQYF
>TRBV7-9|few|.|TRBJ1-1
TGTGCCAGCGCACCTACTGACGGGGCCAAGCGGAACACTGAAGCTTTCTTT
CASAPTDGAKRNTEAFF
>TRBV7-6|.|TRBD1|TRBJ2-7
TGTGCCAGCAGCTTATCTCCGGGACAGGGTTTCGAGCAGTACTTC
CASSLSPGQGFEQYF
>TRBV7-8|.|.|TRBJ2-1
TGTGCCAGCAGCCCCCAACGGGGGTTCGATGAGCAGTTCTTT
CASSPQRGFDEQFF
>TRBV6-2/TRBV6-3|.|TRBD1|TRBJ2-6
TGTGCCAGCAGTTCCGACAGGGGGCCTGGGGCCAACGTCCTGACTTTC
CASSSDRGPGANVLTF
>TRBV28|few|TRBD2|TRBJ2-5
TGTGCCAGCAGTTTGCCCAGCGGGGGCGGGGGAGAGACCCAGTACTTC
CASSLPSGGGGETQYF
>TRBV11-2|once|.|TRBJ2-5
TGTGCCAGCAGCTTAGGGGTGACCCACGCAGAGACCCAGTACTTC
CASSLGVTHAETQYF
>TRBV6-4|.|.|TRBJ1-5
TGTGCCAGCAGTACCCAGAGAAAGATTCAGCCCCAGCATTTT
CASSTQRKIQPQHF
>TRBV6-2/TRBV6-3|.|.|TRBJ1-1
TGTGCCAGCAGTTACCCCACCGGACCCCTCGAAGCTTTCTTT
CASSYPTGPLEAFF
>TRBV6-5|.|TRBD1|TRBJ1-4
TGTGCCAGCAGTTACTCTTCTAAACCGGGACAGGGAGGAAAACTGTTTTTT
CASSYSSKPGQGGKLFF
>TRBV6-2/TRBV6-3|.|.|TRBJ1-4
TGTGCCAGCAGTTACAATCAACAGCGGTATGGTGAAAAACTGTTTTTT
CASSYNQQRYGEKLFF
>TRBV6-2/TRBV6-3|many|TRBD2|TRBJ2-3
TGTGCCAGCAGTTACAGCCCGCGGGGGAGCACAGATACGCAGTATTTT
CASSYSPRGSTDTQYF
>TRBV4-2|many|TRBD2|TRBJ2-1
TGTGCCAGCAGCCAAGATGGACTAGCGGGGGCTGACAATGAGCAGTTCTTC
CASSQDGLAGADNEQFF
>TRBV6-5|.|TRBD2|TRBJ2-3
TGTGCCAGCAGTTACGCGGGGGAAAGCACAGATACGCAGTATTTT
CASSYAGESTDTQYF
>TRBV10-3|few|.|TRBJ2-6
TGTGCCATCATGACAGGCACCGGGTCCGGGGCCAACGTCCTGACTTTC
CAIMTGTGSGANVLTF
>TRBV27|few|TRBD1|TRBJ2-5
TGTGCCAGCAGTCCAGCCGGGACAGGGGGCGGCCGAGGAGAGACCCAGTACTTC
CASSPAGTGGGRGETQYF
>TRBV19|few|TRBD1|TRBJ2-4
TGTGCCAGTAGTATAGCTGGGACAGGGGGCTTGACGGCCAAAAACATTCAGTACTTC
CASSIAGTGGLTAKNIQYF
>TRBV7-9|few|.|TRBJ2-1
TGTGCCAGCAGCTTACCTGTCTTAGGCAATGAGCAGTTCTTC
CASSLPVLGNEQFF
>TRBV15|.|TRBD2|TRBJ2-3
TGTGCCACCAGAGAGGGGACTAGCGGGGGATTTAGCACAGATACGCAGTATTTT
CATREGTSGGFSTDTQYF
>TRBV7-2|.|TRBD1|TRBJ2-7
TGTGCCAGCAGCTTAGAGGACAGGTGGATGGACGAGCAGTACTTC
CASSLEDRWMDEQYF
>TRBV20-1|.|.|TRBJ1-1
TGCAGTGCTAGAGGCTTCCCAGGACAGAACACTGAAGCTTTCTTT
CSARGFPGQNTEAFF
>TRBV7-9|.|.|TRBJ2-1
TGTGCCAGCAGCTTGAGACAGCCCGATGAGCAGTTCTTC
CASSLRQPDEQFF
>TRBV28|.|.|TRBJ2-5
TGTGCCAGCAAATGGCAGGGCGCGGGAGAGACCCAGTACTTC
CASKWQGAGETQYF
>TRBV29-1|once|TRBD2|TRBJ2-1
TGCAGCGTTCCTAGCGGGGCCCACTACAATGAGCAGTTCTTC
CSVPSGAHYNEQFF
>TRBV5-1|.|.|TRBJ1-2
TGCGCCAGTAAAGGCGAAACCTATGGCTACACCTTC
CASKGETYGYTF